These 25 T cell receptor beta chains were sequenced from one sample in a study of T-cell reconstitution after alpha-beta-depleted transplantation in children. Unique molecular identifiers were used in preparing the TCRbeta library. One entry per CDR3 protein results from TCRdb running MiXCR on the PCR reads. The sample holds some 600,000 distinct CDR3 sequences, around 13% seen once. The sample was PBMCs, mostly from graft donor cells, taken 360 days after TCRalphabeta/CD19-depleted stem cell transplant. The receptors originated from a male patient under 18 who had a stem cell transplant for acute myeloid leukemia, so the T cells may come from the graft donor.

This clonotype was counted only a few times. The chain carries TRBV12-3 or TRBV12-4 and TRBJ2-1; D unresolved. Trimming left V 6 bases short and J 1 base short, with 16 bases between. CDR3 size: 16 residues. CDR3 sequence reads: CASSPSFVPSYNEQFF. In DNA, the CDR3 is TGTGCCAGCAGCCCATCCTTTGTACCGTCCTACAATGAGCAGTTCTTC.

This clonotype was counted many times. The CDR3 DNA reads TGTGCCAGCAGCTTTCACGGACTAGACCAAGAGACCCAGTACTTC. It is translated as CASSFHGLDQETQYF. V usage is TRBV7-2 and J usage is TRBJ2-5; 7 positions agree with TRBD2. CDR3 length: 15 amino acids. CDR1 and CDR2 from the germline V gene are SGHTA and FQGNSA. Unmatched junction bases numbered 4, after V lost 3 bases and J lost 0 bases. The whole variable domain, remainder taken from reference TRBV7-2 and TRBJ2-5, is GAGVSQSPSNKVTEKGKDVELRCDPISGHTALYWYRQSLGQGLEFLIYFQGNSAPDKSGLPSDRFSAERTGGSVSTLTIQRTQQEDSAVYLCASSFHGLDQETQYFGPGTRLLVL.

This clonotype was found many times. In DNA form, the CDR3 reads TGTGCCAGCAGCTACCTAGCGGCCGGGGAGCTGTTTTTT. Residues: CASSYLAAGELFF. The gene calls are TRBV7-3 and TRBJ2-2; TRBD2 agrees at 7 bases. Germline values: CDR1 SGHTA, CDR2 FQGTGA. The CDR3 loop spans 13 amino acids. The junction had 2 bases not matched to a gene; V was cut back by 4 bases and J by 6 bases. The full variable domain, rest sourced from reference TRBV7-3 and TRBJ2-2, is GAGVSQTPSNKVTEKGKYVELRCDPISGHTALYWYRQSLGQGPEFLIYFQGTGAADDSGLPNDRFFAVRPEGSVSTLKIQRTERGDSAVYLCASSYLAAGELFFGEGSRLTVL.

This clonotype was observed a handful of times. The rearrangement joins TRBV20-1 to TRBJ1-3; D is unresolved. Per germline, CDR1 DFQATT and CDR2 SNEGSKA (reference sequence). The CDR3 runs to 15 residues. The V and J ends lost 5 bases and 0 bases respectively, with 14 bases between them. The CDR3 DNA is TGCAGTGCTGGGAACGGCTTACACTCTGGAAACACCATATATTTT. Translating gives CSAGNGLHSGNTIYF.

This clonotype has at least ten counts. The rearrangement links TRBV28 to TRBJ2-7, with D perhaps given as TRBD1 or TRBD2 (5 bases each). Germline values: CDR1 MDHEN, CDR2 SYDVKM. The CDR3 consists of 14 residues. Trimming stripped 6 bases from V and 5 bases from J, with 17 bases between. The chain's CDR3 is CASSFGWGNHEQYF. CDR3 sequence (DNA): TGTGCCAGCAGCTTCGGGTGGGGGAACCACGAGCAGTACTTC.

This sequence joins TRBV12-3 or TRBV12-4 and TRBJ2-7; D is ambiguous. The V and J ends lost 2 bases and 7 bases respectively, with 6 bases between them. The CDR3 runs 11 residues. The CDR3 region is CASSLSWEQYF. CDR3 coding DNA: TGTGCCAGCAGTTTAAGTTGGGAGCAGTACTTC.

This clonotype was detected many times. The chain recombines TRBV28 with TRBJ2-7; the D gene is possibly TRBD1 (7 bases). CDR3 length equals 15 residues. Germline V gene data show CDR1 as MDHEN and CDR2 as SYDVKM. V shed 4 bases and J shed 4 bases, with 17 bases lying between them. CDR3 nucleotide sequence: TGTGCCAGCAGTTCCTCGGACAGGACTAAGTACGAGCAGTACTTC. Translation gives CASSSSDRTKYEQYF.

This clonotype was picked up a small number of times. The chain couples TRBV18 to TRBJ2-7; 8 nucleotides align to TRBD1. The CDR3 spans 15 residues. The ends lost 3 bases at V and 2 bases at J; junction bases unmatched: 6. Per germline, CDR1 KGHSH and CDR2 LQKENI. CDR3 in DNA: TGTGCCAGCTCACCTATTGACAGGGGAACCTACGAGCAGTACTTC. Its translation: CASSPIDRGTYEQYF.

The chain combines TRBV4-2 with TRBJ2-3; TRBD2 might be the D (7 bases). Per the germline V gene, CDR1 is LGHNA and CDR2 is YNFKEQ. This CDR3 is 16 amino acids long. Trimming pared 4 bases from V and 0 bases from J, leaving 14 bases between. The CDR3 nucleotides read TGTGCCAGCAGCCCCTTAGGGGGGGGAAGCACAGATACGCAGTATTTT. It encodes CASSPLGGGSTDTQYF.

This clonotype was counted at least ten times. This rearrangement joins TRBV5-1 to TRBJ2-5; TRBD1 aligns across 8 bases. The CDR3 totals 14 residues. Germline V gives CDR1 SGHRS, CDR2 YFSETQ. Losses at the gene ends were 2 bases for V and 1 base for J; bases not matched to a gene: 1. The CDR3: CASSLDRGQETQYF. CDR3 DNA: TGCGCCAGCAGCTTAGACAGGGGCCAAGAGACCCAGTACTTC.

The chain is built from TRBV6-2 or TRBV6-3 and TRBJ2-1; a weak D match, TRBD2 (5 bases). The CDR3 runs 12 residues. Trimming cost V 7 bases and J 3 bases, with 7 bases left between them. Germline CDR1 and CDR2: MNHEY and SVGEGT. The CDR3 coding sequence is TGTGCCAGCACAGACTACTACAATGAGCAGTTCTTC. This codes for CASTDYYNEQFF.

This clonotype was seen more than once but under ten times. The chain has TRBV12-3 or TRBV12-4 and TRBJ1-5, with D tentatively TRBD1 (6 bases). V was clipped by 6 bases and J by 7 bases, with 13 bases between them. The CDR3 loop spans 13 amino acids. CDR3 nucleotide sequence: TGTGCCAGCAGAAAGGACAGAGGACAGCCCCAGCATTTT. This sequence encodes CASRKDRGQPQHF.

This clonotype was seen many times. The rearrangement joins TRBV5-1 to TRBJ1-1; a possible D gene is TRBD1 (5 bases). The V and J ends lost 3 bases and 4 bases respectively, with 16 bases between them. The CDR3 is 15 amino acids. Germline loops: CDR1 SGHRS, CDR2 YFSETQ. The CDR3, as DNA: TGCGCCAGCAGCTCCCACGGGGGTGGGGGCACTGAAGCTTTCTTT. This encodes CASSSHGGGGTEAFF. Filled out from reference TRBV5-1 and TRBJ1-1, the complete variable domain reads KAGVTQTPRYLIKTRGQQVTLSCSPISGHRSVSWYQQTPGQGLQFLFEYFSETQRNKGNFPGRFSGRQFSNSRSEMNVSTLELGDSALYLCASSSHGGGGTEAFFGQGTRLTVV.

This clonotype was found a few times. J is TRBJ2-1 and V is TRBV2; 10 bases map to TRBD1. Germline V gene data show CDR1 as SNHLY and CDR2 as FYNNEI. This CDR3 has 14 amino acids. Losses at the gene ends were 5 bases for V and 9 bases for J; bases not matched to a gene: 7. The CDR3 bases are TGTGCCAGCAGTAGGGACAGGGGATCTGGTGAGCAGTTCTTC. It translates to CASSRDRGSGEQFF.

In this sample, this clonotype turned up a few times. The chain carries TRBV9 and TRBJ2-1, with a weak D call TRBD2 (6 bases). CDR3 size: 16 residues. The V and J ends lost 1 base and 2 bases respectively, with 13 bases between them. The germline V gene encodes CDR1 SGDLS and CDR2 YYNGEE. This chain's CDR3 is CASSVSRESTYNEQFF. The DNA of the CDR3 is TGTGCCAGCAGCGTAAGTCGGGAGAGCACCTACAATGAGCAGTTCTTC. Full variable domain (outside the CDR3, taken from reference TRBV9 and TRBJ2-1): DSGVTQTPKHLITATGQRVTLRCSPRSGDLSVYWYQQSLDQGLQFLIQYYNGEERAKGNILERFSAQQFPDLHSELNLSSLELGDSALYFCASSVSRESTYNEQFFGPGTRLTVL.

The chain links TRBV6-5 to TRBJ1-1; D gene uncertain. The ends were cut back, 2 bases at V and 2 bases at J, with 3 bases in the middle. Germline values: CDR1 MNHEY, CDR2 SVGAGI. This CDR3 is 12 amino acids long. DNA of the CDR3: TGTGCCAGCAGTTACCAAAACACTGAAGCTTTCTTT. It specifies CASSYQNTEAFF.

This clonotype has just a few counts. The chain links TRBV6-1 to TRBJ1-5, with 7 bases fitting TRBD1. Trimming at V came to 5 bases and at J to 0 bases, leaving 7 bases not matched to a gene. In germline, CDR1 is MNHNS, CDR2 SASEGT. The CDR3 length is 16 residues. The CDR3 DNA is TGTGCCAGCAGTCCCCAGGGGGGGTATAGCAATCAGCCCCAGCATTTT. It encodes CASSPQGGYSNQPQHF.

This clonotype was seen only a few times. Being one base from a much bigger clone, this may be a read error. The chain combines TRBV14 with TRBJ2-3; the D is unclear. Germline V lookup: CDR1 SGHDN, CDR2 FVKESK. V was clipped by 4 bases and J by 0 bases, with 5 bases between them. The CDR3 has 13 residues. In DNA, the CDR3 is TGTGCCAGCAGCCGATATAGCACAGATACGCAGTATTTT. Translation gives CASSRYSTDTQYF.

The table lists this clonotype with many counts. This chain joins TRBV12-3 or TRBV12-4 and TRBJ2-3; the D is unclear. The CDR3 totals 12 residues. V lost 6 bases and J 2 bases, leaving 6 bases between the germline ends. CDR3 nucleotide sequence: TGTGCCAGCAGCCAAATCACAGATACGCAGTATTTT. Its translation is CASSQITDTQYF.

The V call is TRBV7-3, the J call TRBJ2-7; 8 bases match TRBD2. Germline CDR1 SGHTA, CDR2 FQGTGA. The CDR3 is 14 residues long. V gave up 5 bases and J gave up 6 bases; unmatched junction bases: 9. CDR3 residues: CASSLRAGVGEQYF. The CDR3 bases are TGTGCCAGCAGCCTAAGAGCGGGAGTTGGCGAGCAGTACTTC.

The chain joins TRBV19 to TRBJ2-1; 9 nucleotides line up with TRBD2. CDR3 length equals 16 residues. The junction had 6 bases not matched to a gene; V was cut back by 6 bases and J by 0 bases. Germline assignment: CDR1 LNHDA and CDR2 SQIVND (reference sequence). The CDR3, as DNA: TGTGCCAGTAGCCCGGCTAGCGGGGCCTCCTACAATGAGCAGTTCTTC. Its protein is CASSPASGASYNEQFF.

This clonotype came up a few times. This sequence joins TRBV28 and TRBJ1-1; 9 nucleotides match TRBD1. The CDR3 extends over 17 amino acids. The germline V gene has CDR1 MDHEN and CDR2 SYDVKM. CDR3 in DNA: TGTGCAAGAACCCTAGAGGGGACAGGGCTAATGAACACTGAAGCTTTCTTT. It specifies CARTLEGTGLMNTEAFF. Full variable domain (missing parts from reference TRBV28 and TRBJ1-1): DVKVTQSSRYLVKRTGEKVFLECVQDMDHENMFWYRQDPGLGLRLIYFSYDVKMKEKGDIPEGYSVSREKKERFSLILESASTNQTSMYLCARTLEGTGLMNTEAFFGQGTRLTVV.

The V call is TRBV24-1, the J call TRBJ2-1, with D possibly called TRBD1 or TRBD2 (5 bases each). Between the trimmed V and J ends, which lost 2 bases and 10 bases, there was a span of 17 bases. CDR1 and CDR2 from the germline V gene are KGHDR and SFDVKD. This CDR3 is built from 15 residues. The CDR3 loop reads CATSDSGTIEGEQFF. In DNA, the CDR3 is TGTGCCACCAGTGATTCCGGGACCATCGAAGGCGAGCAGTTCTTC.

This clonotype showed up many times. The chain employs TRBV6-2 or TRBV6-3 and TRBJ2-1; tentatively, D is TRBD1 (6 bases). This CDR3 has 14 residues. Germline V CDR1 and CDR2: MNHEY, SVGEGT. V was clipped by 3 bases and J by 4 bases, with 10 bases between them. The CDR3 DNA reads TGTGCCAGCAGTTATACAGGACAGTACAATGAGCAGTTCTTC. It specifies CASSYTGQYNEQFF.

This clonotype turned up a few times. The chain links TRBV7-9 to TRBJ2-5; tentatively, D is TRBD1 or TRBD2 (5 bases each). Germline V CDR1 and CDR2: SEHNR, FQNEAQ (reference sequence). The germline V and J ends were trimmed by 3 bases and 6 bases, with 17 bases remaining between them. This CDR3 comprises 15 residues. DNA for the CDR3: TGTGCCAGCAGCTTGTCGGGACGGGTCGGGAAGACCCAGTACTTC. Translation gives CASSLSGRVGKTQYF.